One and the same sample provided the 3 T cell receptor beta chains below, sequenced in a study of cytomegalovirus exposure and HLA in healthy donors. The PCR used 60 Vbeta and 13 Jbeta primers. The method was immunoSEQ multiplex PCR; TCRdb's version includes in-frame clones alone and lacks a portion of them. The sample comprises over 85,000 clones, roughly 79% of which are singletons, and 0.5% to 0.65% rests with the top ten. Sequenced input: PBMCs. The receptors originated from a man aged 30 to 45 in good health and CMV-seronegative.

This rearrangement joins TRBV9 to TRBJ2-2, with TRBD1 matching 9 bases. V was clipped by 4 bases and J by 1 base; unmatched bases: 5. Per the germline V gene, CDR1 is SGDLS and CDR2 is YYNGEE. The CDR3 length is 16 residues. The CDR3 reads CASSKTGGGNTGELFF. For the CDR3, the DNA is TGTGCCAGCAGCAAAACAGGGGGCGGGAACACCGGGGAGCTGTTTTTT.

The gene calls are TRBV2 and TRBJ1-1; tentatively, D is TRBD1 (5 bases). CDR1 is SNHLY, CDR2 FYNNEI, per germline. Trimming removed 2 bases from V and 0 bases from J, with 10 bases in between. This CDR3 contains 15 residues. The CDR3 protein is CASSESRVMNTEAFF. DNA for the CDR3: TGTGCCAGCAGTGAAAGCAGGGTCATGAACACTGAAGCTTTCTTT.

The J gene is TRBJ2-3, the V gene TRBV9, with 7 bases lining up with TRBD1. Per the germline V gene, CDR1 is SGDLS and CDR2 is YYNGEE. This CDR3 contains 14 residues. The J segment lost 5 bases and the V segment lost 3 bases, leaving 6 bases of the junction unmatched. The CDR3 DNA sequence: TGTGCCAGCAGCGACCAGGGGGTGGGAGATACGCAGTATTTT. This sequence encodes CASSDQGVGDTQYF.